The clone carrying this TCR beta chain has only a few counts. Antigen specificity is unknown. Method: immunoSEQ multiplex PCR; TCRdb's copy keeps in-frame clones and lacks some. The table shows more than 95,000 clones, with around 80% occurring only once. Trimming cost V 4 bases and J 5 bases, with 21 bases left between them. The CDR3 consists of 16 residues. Germline-derived CDR1 and CDR2 are PRHDT and FYEKMQ (reference sequence). The sample originates from a study of radiation and T cells in renal cell carcinoma. Time point defined: baseline pretreatment blood. Treatment described: 15 Gy SBRT to primary tumor, nephrectomy 4 weeks later. This renal cell carcinoma was of the clear cell type. Study-level results: Pretreatment tumor biopsies were lacking, so baseline clonotypes are unknown.

The chain is built from TRBV13 and TRBJ2-7, with TRBD1 as a possible D gene (5 bases). The TCR was taken from a woman between 55 and 75 years old with renal cell carcinoma. The source material was blood, sampled from a patient whose treatment included radiotherapy and nephrectomy. The CDR3 loop reads CASSSHQGSRGNEQYF. The CDR3 nucleotides are TGTGCCAGCAGCTCCCACCAGGGAAGTAGGGGTAACGAGCAGTACTTC.